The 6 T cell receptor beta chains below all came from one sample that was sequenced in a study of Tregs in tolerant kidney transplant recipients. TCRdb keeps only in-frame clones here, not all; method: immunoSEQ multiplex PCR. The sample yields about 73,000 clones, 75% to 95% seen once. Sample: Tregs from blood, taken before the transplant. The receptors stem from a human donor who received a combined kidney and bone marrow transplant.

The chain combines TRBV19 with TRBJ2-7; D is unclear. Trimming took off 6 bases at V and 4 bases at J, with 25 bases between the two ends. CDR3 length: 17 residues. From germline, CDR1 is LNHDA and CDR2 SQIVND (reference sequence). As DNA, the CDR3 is TGTGCCAGTAGCATCATCGGTAGGTCGGCTGCGCCGTACGAGCAGTACTTC. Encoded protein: CASSIIGRSAAPYEQYF.

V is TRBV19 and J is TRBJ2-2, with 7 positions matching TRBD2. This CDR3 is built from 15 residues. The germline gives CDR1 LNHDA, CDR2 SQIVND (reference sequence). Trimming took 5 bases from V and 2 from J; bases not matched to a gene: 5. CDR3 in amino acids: CASSGLAANTGELFF. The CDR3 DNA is TGTGCCAGTAGTGGGCTAGCGGCTAACACCGGGGAGCTGTTTTTT.

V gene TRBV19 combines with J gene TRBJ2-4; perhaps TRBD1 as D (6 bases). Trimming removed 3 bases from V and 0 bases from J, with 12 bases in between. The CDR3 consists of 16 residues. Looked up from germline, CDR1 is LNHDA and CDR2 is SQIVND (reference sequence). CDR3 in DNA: TGTGCCAGTAGTATGCCGGGACAAAGAGCCAAAAACATTCAGTACTTC. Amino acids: CASSMPGQRAKNIQYF.

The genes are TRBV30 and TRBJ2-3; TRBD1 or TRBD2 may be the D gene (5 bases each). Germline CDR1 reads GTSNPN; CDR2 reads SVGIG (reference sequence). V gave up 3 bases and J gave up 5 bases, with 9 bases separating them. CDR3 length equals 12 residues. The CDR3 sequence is CAWSERGDTQYF. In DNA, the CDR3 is TGTGCCTGGAGCGAGAGGGGAGATACGCAGTATTTT.

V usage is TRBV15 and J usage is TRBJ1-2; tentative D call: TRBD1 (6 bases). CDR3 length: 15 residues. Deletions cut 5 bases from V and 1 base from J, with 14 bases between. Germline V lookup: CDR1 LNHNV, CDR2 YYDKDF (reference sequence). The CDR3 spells CATSVMTGYNYGYTF. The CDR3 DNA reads TGTGCCACCAGCGTCATGACAGGCTATAACTATGGCTACACCTTC.

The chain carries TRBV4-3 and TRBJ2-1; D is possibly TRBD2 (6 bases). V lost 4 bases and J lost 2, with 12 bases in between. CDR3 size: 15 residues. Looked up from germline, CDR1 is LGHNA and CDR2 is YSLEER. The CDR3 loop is CASSPGLPTYNEQFF. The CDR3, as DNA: TGCGCCAGCAGCCCGGGACTCCCTACCTACAATGAGCAGTTCTTC.